The 17 T cell receptor beta chains below all came from one sample that was sequenced in a study of lymphopenia after photon versus proton radiotherapy. Profiling relied on immunoSEQ multiplex PCR, and the TCRdb table lists in-frame clones only, not all of them. The table records some 170,000 clones, 70% to 90% of them present only once. The specimen was peripheral blood, collected from a patient treated with photon-based radiotherapy. Source of these receptors: a man aged 45-65 years with gastric cancer.

The chain carries TRBV29-1 and TRBJ2-5; possibly TRBD2 for D (5 bases). This CDR3 spans 12 amino acids. The germline V gene has CDR1 SQVTM and CDR2 ANQGSEA. V lost 7 bases and J lost 8, with 17 bases in between. CDR3 nucleotide sequence: TGCAGCGCTGCTCCTGGGGAGCGTACCCAGTACTTC. Protein product: CSAAPGERTQYF.

The gene calls are TRBV5-1 and TRBJ2-3; 7 bases align to TRBD1. Trimming took 4 bases from V and 4 from J; bases not matched to a gene: 6. The CDR3 length is 14 residues. The germline V gene has CDR1 SGHRS and CDR2 YFSETQ. The CDR3 nucleotides read TGCGCCAGCAGCAGTGGACAGGTCGCAGATACGCAGTATTTT. Amino acid sequence: CASSSGQVADTQYF.

The rearrangement uses TRBV5-1 and TRBJ2-5; tentative D call: TRBD2 (6 bases). The CDR3 length is 13 residues. The V end lost 7 bases, the J end lost 0 bases, and 10 bases lay between the germline ends. Germline lookup yields CDR1 SGHRS and CDR2 YFSETQ. The DNA of the CDR3 is TGCGCCAGCCGGACTACTTACCAAGAGACCCAGTACTTC. It specifies CASRTTYQETQYF.

The chain couples TRBV19 to TRBJ2-1, with 7 bases that match TRBD2. Germline lookup yields CDR1 LNHDA and CDR2 SQIVND (reference sequence). V was pared by 5 bases and J by 9 bases, with 31 bases of the junction left unmatched. This CDR3 is built from 21 residues. The CDR3 coding sequence is TGTGCCAGTAGTCCGGTCCCGAAAACTAGCGCCTATCGTGCAGTTTATATTGAGCAGTTCTTC. Its translation: CASSPVPKTSAYRAVYIEQFF.

Notes on this clone: This same CDR3 is encoded by further DNA sequences in the sample. The rearrangement links TRBV30 to TRBJ2-3; D may match TRBD1 or TRBD2 (5 bases each). In germline, CDR1 is GTSNPN, CDR2 SVGIG (reference sequence). V was clipped by 0 bases and J by 1 base, with 8 bases between them. CDR3 length: 14 amino acids. The CDR3 coding sequence is TGTGCCTGGAGTGTTGGGGGTGGCACAGATACGCAGTATTTT. Residues: CAWSVGGGTDTQYF.

J is TRBJ1-2 and V is TRBV30; TRBD1 agrees at 8 bases. Germline CDR1 reads GTSNPN; CDR2 reads SVGIG (reference sequence). The CDR3 consists of 13 residues. The ends lost 3 bases at V and 4 bases at J; junction bases unmatched: 4. For the CDR3, the DNA is TGTGCCTGGAGAGCGGACAGGGCCTATGGCTACACCTTC. It translates to CAWRADRAYGYTF.

This rearrangement joins TRBV6-5 to TRBJ2-7; D may be TRBD1 (5 bases). Germline V gives CDR1 MNHEY, CDR2 SVGAGI. The V end lost 7 bases, the J end lost 2 bases, and 15 bases lay between the germline ends. This CDR3 comprises 14 residues. CDR3: CASTLTRGPYEQYF. As DNA, the CDR3 is TGTGCCAGCACCTTGACAAGGGGTCCCTACGAGCAGTACTTC.

The gene calls are TRBV10-2 and TRBJ2-1; 10 bases align to TRBD2. This CDR3 has 16 amino acids. Germline V gene lookup returns CDR1 WSHSY and CDR2 SAAADI. The junction had 9 bases not matched to a gene; V was cut back by 6 bases and J by 4 bases. CDR3 sequence reads: CASRDLGLADYNEQFF. The CDR3 DNA is TGCGCCAGCAGGGACCTTGGACTAGCGGATTACAATGAGCAGTTCTTC.

The V call is TRBV30, the J call TRBJ1-1, with 9 bases aligning to TRBD1. Germline CDR1 reads GTSNPN; CDR2 reads SVGIG (reference sequence). V shed 5 bases, J shed 1 base, and the junction held 14 bases outside the gene matches. The CDR3 runs to 17 residues. The CDR3 sequence: CAWGILGTGSKNTEAFF. The CDR3, as DNA: TGTGCCTGGGGCATCCTCGGGACAGGGTCTAAGAACACTGAAGCTTTCTTT.

V is TRBV6-1 and J is TRBJ2-7; D may be TRBD1 or TRBD2 (5 bases each). The CDR3 extends over 13 amino acids. Germline V gene data show CDR1 as MNHNS and CDR2 as SASEGT. Trimming left V 7 bases short and J 3 bases short, with 13 bases between. In nucleotides, the CDR3 is TGTGCCAGCAACACGGGTGGGGGCTACGAGCAGTACTTC. It yields the protein CASNTGGGYEQYF.

The rearrangement joins TRBV6-6 to TRBJ1-3; TRBD1 matches at 11 bases. From germline, CDR1 is MNHNY and CDR2 SVGAGI (reference sequence). The J segment lost 6 bases and the V segment lost 8 bases, leaving 3 bases of the junction unmatched. The CDR3 sequence is 13 residues long. CDR3 nucleotides: TGTGCCAGCGGGGGACAGGGGGAAAACACCATATATTTT. Protein: CASGGQGENTIYF.

This chain connects TRBV15 to TRBJ1-2, with 9 nucleotides matching TRBD1. V trimming: 0 bases; J trimming: 5 bases; junction bases outside the gene matches: 7. The CDR3 is 16 residues long. The germline CDR1 and CDR2 sequences are LNHNV and YYDKDF (reference sequence). The CDR3 spells CATSRDWGQGGYGYTF. The DNA for the CDR3 is TGTGCCACCAGCAGAGATTGGGGACAGGGTGGATATGGCTACACCTTC. The whole variable domain, remainder taken from reference TRBV15 and TRBJ1-2, is DAMVIQNPRYQVTQFGKPVTLSCSQTLNHNVMYWYQQKSSQAPKLLFHYYDKDFNNEADTPDNFQSRRPNTSFCFLDIRSPGLGDTAMYLCATSRDWGQGGYGYTFGSGTRLTVV.

Written as DNA, the CDR3 is TGCGCCAGCAGCTCGGGACTAGCGGGAGATGCAGATACGCAGTATTTT. Translation: CASSSGLAGDADTQYF. This chain uses TRBV5-1 with TRBJ2-3; the match to TRBD2 covers 14 bases. J gave up 4 bases and V 3 bases, and 4 bases lay outside the gene matches. This CDR3 is built from 16 residues. Germline-derived CDR1 and CDR2 are SGHRS and YFSETQ.

This chain uses TRBV9 with TRBJ1-2; no clear D gene. Germline V lookup: CDR1 SGDLS, CDR2 YYNGEE. The CDR3 sequence is 13 residues long. The V end lost 0 bases, the J end lost 8 bases, and 11 bases lay between the germline ends. CDR3 protein: CASSVVRQPGYTF. The CDR3 DNA is TGTGCCAGCAGCGTAGTCCGCCAGCCGGGCTACACCTTC.

The chain uses TRBV7-2 and TRBJ2-3, with 7 bases matching TRBD1. CDR3 length equals 16 residues. Trimming removed 7 bases from V and 1 base from J; junction bases left unmatched: 11. Germline-derived CDR1 and CDR2 are SGHTA and FQGNSA. CDR3 DNA: TGTGCCAGCACACCATCCCCGGGACAGCGCACAGATACGCAGTATTTT. This codes for CASTPSPGQRTDTQYF.

This clone came up once. The chain joins TRBV18 to TRBJ2-1, with 11 nucleotides matching TRBD2. Per germline, CDR1 KGHSH and CDR2 LQKENI. The CDR3 length is 16 residues. Losses at the gene ends were 3 bases for V and 6 bases for J; bases not matched to a gene: 7. CDR3 in amino acids: CASSPPGTSGFNEQFF. The CDR3 DNA reads TGTGCCAGCTCACCCCCCGGGACTAGCGGATTCAATGAGCAGTTCTTC.

The chain uses TRBV5-1 and TRBJ2-2; a possible D gene is TRBD1 (5 bases). The CDR3 runs to 15 residues. Germline CDR1 is SGHRS and CDR2 is YFSETQ. V was cut by 8 bases and J by 2 bases, with 16 bases left in between. The CDR3: CASFQRQGNTGELFF. The CDR3 coding sequence is TGCGCCAGTTTTCAGCGCCAGGGAAACACCGGGGAGCTGTTTTTT.